The rows below give T cell receptor beta chains drawn from one sample of a study of blood T cell repertoires in COVID-19. TCRdb keeps only in-frame clones here, not all; method: immunoSEQ multiplex PCR. Among roughly 350,000 clones listed, about nine tenths were seen once. The sample taken for sequencing was peripheral blood. The source of these receptors is a woman aged 45-60 years with COVID-19, enrolled during active disease. Each CDR3 is given with its conserved first and last residue. Each record gives: D gene, V gene, J gene, clone size, CDR3 protein, CDR3 DNA. D genes are given only for firm matches. The size entry is marked missing in some rows and otherwise reads once, few, many or a size class.

TRBD2,TRBV5-6,TRBJ2-1,NA,CASSLTPRTSNEQFF,TGTGCCAGCAGCTTAACACCCCGGACTAGCAATGAGCAGTTCTTC
TRBD1,TRBV5-4,TRBJ2-7,once,CASSLPGQGLEQYF,TGTGCCAGCAGCTTACCGGGACAGGGACTCGAGCAGTACTTC
TRBD2,TRBV5-1,TRBJ2-2,NA,CASSLVGSGRSGELFF,TGCGCCAGCAGCTTGGTCGGTAGCGGGAGAAGCGGGGAGCTGTTTTTT
NA,TRBV13,TRBJ1-2,NA,CASSRQDRYGYTF,TGTGCCAGCAGTCGACAAGATCGATATGGCTACACCTTC
TRBD1,TRBV30,TRBJ1-5,NA,CAWDRGGNQPQHF,TGTGCCTGGGACAGGGGTGGCAATCAGCCCCAGCATTTT
NA,TRBV24-1,TRBJ2-3,NA,CATSEPLSRDTGSDTQYF,TGTGCCACCAGTGAACCCCTATCCCGGGACACAGGTTCAGATACGCAGTATTTT
NA,TRBV25-1,TRBJ2-1,NA,CASSEQGYNEQFF,TGTGCCAGCAGTGAACAGGGGTACAATGAGCAGTTCTTC
NA,TRBV15,TRBJ2-3,NA,CATSRDSASTDTQYF,TGTGCCACCAGCAGAGATAGCGCCAGCACAGATACGCAGTATTTT
NA,TRBV5-1,TRBJ2-5,NA,CASSLVHRETQYF,TGCGCCAGCAGCTTGGTACACCGAGAGACCCAGTACTTC
NA,TRBV10-3,TRBJ2-3,NA,CATGGRDNTDTQYF,TGTGCCACCGGGGGGCGGGACAACACAGATACGCAGTATTTT
NA,TRBV27,TRBJ1-1,NA,CASSPGQRVYTEAFF,TGTGCCAGCAGTCCAGGACAGCGTGTGTACACTGAAGCTTTCTTT
TRBD1,TRBV30,TRBJ2-5,NA,CAWVAGTGETQYF,TGTGCCTGGGTTGCCGGGACAGGGGAGACCCAGTACTTC
NA,TRBV7-2,TRBJ1-4,NA,CASSLAYNEKLFF,TGTGCCAGCAGCTTAGCCTATAATGAAAAACTGTTTTTT
NA,TRBV20-1,TRBJ2-5,NA,CSLFQETQYF,TGCAGCTTGTTCCAAGAGACCCAGTACTTC
NA,TRBV5-1,TRBJ2-7,NA,CASSLASTLAREQYF,TGCGCCAGCAGCTTGGCCTCCACACTAGCCCGCGAGCAGTACTTC
TRBD1,TRBV18,TRBJ2-7,NA,CASSPWDRGDHEQYF,TGTGCCAGCTCACCCTGGGACAGGGGGGACCACGAGCAGTACTTC
NA,TRBV19,TRBJ2-7,NA,CASSSGRSSYEQYF,TGTGCCAGTAGTAGCGGGCGCAGCTCCTACGAGCAGTACTTC
TRBD1,TRBV5-1,TRBJ2-7,NA,CASSDRDRGRYEQYF,TGCGCCAGCAGCGACCGGGACAGGGGCCGCTACGAGCAGTACTTC
NA,TRBV28,TRBJ1-1,NA,CASSFYTGNTEAFF,TGTGCCAGCAGTTTCTATACAGGGAACACTGAAGCTTTCTTT
TRBD1,TRBV30,TRBJ2-4,NA,CAWDRGPVGLNIQYF,TGTGCCTGGGACAGGGGGCCCGTCGGGCTGAACATTCAGTACTTC
TRBD2,TRBV7-2,TRBJ2-7,NA,CASSTRFGGLASNYEQYF,TGTGCCAGCAGCACTAGGTTTGGGGGACTAGCGAGCAACTACGAGCAGTACTTC
NA,TRBV6-6,TRBJ1-2,NA,CASSYLTGQQGGYTF,TGTGCCAGCAGTTACTTAACAGGACAGCAAGGGGGCTACACCTTC
TRBD2,TRBV18,TRBJ2-4,NA,CASSSASGMSTAKNIQYF,TGTGCCAGCTCATCGGCTAGCGGGATGAGCACAGCCAAAAACATTCAGTACTTC
NA,TRBV30,TRBJ1-1,NA,CAWSRGYTEAFF,TGTGCCTGGAGTAGAGGGTACACTGAAGCTTTCTTT
NA,TRBV18,TRBJ2-7,NA,CASSPPASRTYEQYF,TGTGCCAGCTCACCACCGGCTAGCAGAACCTACGAGCAGTACTTC
NA,TRBV6-4,TRBJ2-2,many,CASSGSGIGELFF,TGTGCCAGCAGTGGGTCCGGGATCGGGGAGCTGTTTTTT
NA,TRBV19,TRBJ1-5,NA,CASKASEARNQPQHF,TGTGCCAGTAAGGCCAGCGAGGCTCGCAATCAGCCCCAGCATTTT
TRBD2,TRBV3-1/TRBV3-2,TRBJ2-7,NA,CASSLLTSGRREQYF,TGTGCCAGCAGCCTTCTCACTAGCGGGAGGCGAGAGCAGTACTTC
TRBD2,TRBV10-2,TRBJ2-1,NA,CASTFLAGGTNEQFF,TGCGCCAGCACCTTTCTAGCGGGAGGGACCAATGAGCAGTTCTTC
NA,TRBV28,TRBJ2-5,NA,CASSLKRPGGETQYF,TGTGCCAGCAGTTTAAAGCGGCCCGGGGGAGAGACCCAGTACTTC
TRBD1,TRBV5-4,TRBJ1-1,NA,CASSLPGTGVTEAFF,TGTGCCAGCAGCTTACCTGGGACAGGGGTCACTGAAGCTTTCTTT
TRBD1,TRBV5-6,TRBJ2-4,once,CASSFALRGRGNIQYF,TGTGCCAGCAGCTTCGCTCTCAGGGGGCGAGGAAACATTCAGTACTTC
NA,TRBV6-5,TRBJ2-1,NA,CASRTDYYNEQFF,TGTGCCAGCAGAACGGACTACTACAATGAGCAGTTCTTC
NA,TRBV9,TRBJ2-7,NA,CASSPRQPTYEQYF,TGTGCCAGCAGCCCCCGACAGCCTACCTACGAGCAGTACTTC
NA,TRBV6-5,TRBJ1-1,NA,CASRPLGQIEAFF,TGTGCCAGCAGACCTCTCGGACAGATTGAAGCTTTCTTT
NA,TRBV3-1/TRBV3-2,TRBJ1-3,NA,CASSQTGTGNTIYF,TGTGCCAGCAGCCAAACAGGGACAGGAAACACCATATATTTT
TRBD2,TRBV30,TRBJ2-3,NA,CAWNTLAGSSNTQYF,TGTGCCTGGAATACCTTAGCGGGGTCCAGCAATACGCAGTATTTT
TRBD2,TRBV4-2,TRBJ2-1,NA,CASSRTPLAGSFNEQFF,TGTGCCAGCAGCCGGACACCACTAGCGGGAAGTTTCAATGAGCAGTTCTTC
TRBD2,TRBV19,TRBJ2-1,NA,CASSIIGSGSDEQFF,TGTGCCAGTAGTATAATAGGCAGCGGGAGCGATGAGCAGTTCTTC
TRBD2,TRBV2,TRBJ2-7,once,CASTALSSGRAYEQYF,TGTGCCAGCACGGCTCTGTCTAGCGGGAGGGCCTACGAGCAGTACTTC
TRBD2,TRBV19,TRBJ2-1,NA,CASSMRTSGHNEQFF,TGTGCCAGTAGTATGCGGACTAGCGGCCACAATGAGCAGTTCTTC
TRBD2,TRBV19,TRBJ2-5,NA,CASSPYGLAGLETQYF,TGTGCCAGTAGTCCGTATGGACTAGCGGGATTGGAGACCCAGTACTTC
TRBD1,TRBV6-5,TRBJ1-6,NA,CATQFNRGENSPLHF,TGTGCCACCCAATTTAACAGGGGGGAGAATTCACCCCTCCACTTT
NA,TRBV18,TRBJ1-3,NA,CASSPPSVSGNTIYF,TGTGCCAGCTCACCACCATCAGTCTCTGGAAACACCATATATTTT
NA,TRBV19,TRBJ2-7,NA,CASSISVPPYEQYF,TGTGCCAGTAGTATTTCAGTCCCCCCCTACGAGCAGTACTTC
TRBD2,TRBV11-2,TRBJ2-3,NA,CASRLAGGGDTQYF,TGTGCCAGCAGGCTAGCGGGAGGTGGAGATACGCAGTATTTT
NA,TRBV18,TRBJ2-2,NA,CASSDLNTGELFF,TGTGCCAGCTCCGACTTGAACACCGGGGAGCTGTTTTTT
NA,TRBV6-2/TRBV6-3,TRBJ2-1,NA,CASSYQGHAFF,TGTGCCAGCAGTTACCAAGGACATGCGTTCTTC
NA,TRBV5-4,TRBJ1-2,NA,CASSLSGNGYTF,TGTGCCAGCAGCTTGTCAGGGAATGGCTACACCTTC